Each of the 16 T cell receptor beta chains below was sequenced from the same sample in a study of OX40 agonist ivuxolimab in advanced cancers. The data were produced by immunoSEQ multiplex PCR, yet TCRdb's version contains in-frame clones alone and is incomplete. The sample has about 35,000 clones; roughly 84% are singletons. The sequences come from CD4+ or CD8+ T cells sorted from blood, collected in a trial of the OX40 agonist ivuxolimab. All receptors derive from an adult with an advanced solid tumor such as melanoma, head and neck, liver or kidney cancer.

The V gene is TRBV30, the J gene TRBJ1-1, with D unresolved. The germline CDR1 and CDR2 sequences are GTSNPN and SVGIG (reference sequence). The CDR3 extends over 11 amino acids. Trimming took off 3 bases at V and 12 bases at J, with 14 bases between the two ends. The CDR3 reads CAWRGSLRTFF. DNA for the CDR3: TGTGCCTGGAGAGGGAGTCTGAGAACTTTCTTT.

The rearrangement joins TRBV6-1 to TRBJ2-2, with D possibly being TRBD2 (7 bases). Trimming stripped 0 bases from V and 6 bases from J, with 38 bases between. CDR1 and CDR2 (germline): MNHNS, SASEGT. This CDR3 is 24 amino acids long. CDR3 sequence reads: CASSEAWVYSWSWAGALEAGELFF. The CDR3 DNA reads TGTGCCAGCAGTGAAGCGTGGGTTTATTCTTGGAGTTGGGCGGGGGCCTTGGAGGCCGGGGAGCTGTTTTTT.

The chain couples TRBV18 to TRBJ2-3; the match to TRBD2 covers 13 bases. The germline V gene has CDR1 KGHSH and CDR2 LQKENI. J lost 6 bases, V lost 8 bases, and 5 bases had no gene match. This CDR3 comprises 14 residues. The CDR3 spells CASRTSGGRDTQYF. In DNA, the CDR3 is TGTGCCAGCAGGACTAGCGGGGGCAGGGATACGCAGTATTTT. The full variable domain, its missing parts supplied by reference TRBV18 and TRBJ2-3, is NAGVMQNPRHLVRRRGQEARLRCSPMKGHSHVYWYRQLPEEGLKFMVYLQKENIIDESGMPKERFSAEFPKEGPSILRIQQVVRGDSAAYFCASRTSGGRDTQYFGPGTRLTVL.

The chain combines TRBV19 with TRBJ2-3; TRBD2 aligns across 13 bases. Looked up from germline, CDR1 is LNHDA and CDR2 is SQIVND (reference sequence). Trimming cost V 0 bases and J 1 base; bases outside gene matches: 4. The CDR3 is 18 amino acids. CDR3 DNA sequence: TGTGCCAGTAGTATAGATGGGACTAGCGGGGCCGGCACAGATACGCAGTATTTT. Protein: CASSIDGTSGAGTDTQYF.

The chain has TRBV19 and TRBJ1-5, with D hard to call. The CDR3 consists of 16 residues. Germline CDR1 LNHDA, CDR2 SQIVND (reference sequence). V lost 1 base, J lost 0 bases, and 10 bases lay in between. CDR3 protein: CASSIGATHSNQPQHF. As DNA, the CDR3 is TGTGCCAGTAGTATAGGAGCTACCCATAGCAATCAGCCCCAGCATTTT. Combining the CDR3 with reference TRBV19 and TRBJ1-5 gives the whole variable domain DGGITQSPKYLFRKEGQNVTLSCEQNLNHDAMYWYRQDPGQGLRLIYYSQIVNDFQKGDIAEGYSVSREKKESFPLTVTSAQKNPTAFYLCASSIGATHSNQPQHFGDGTRLSIL.

The chain uses TRBV11-2 and TRBJ1-1; D gene uncertain. CDR3 length: 14 amino acids. Germline assignment: CDR1 SGHAT and CDR2 FQNNGV. Trimming removed 2 bases at V and 4 bases at J, with 11 bases between. The CDR3 DNA is TGTGCCAGCAGCTTAAGCGACGGCGGCACTGAAGCTTTCTTT. It is translated as CASSLSDGGTEAFF.

CDR3 sequence: CSVLDVIAGANVLTF. For the CDR3, the DNA is TGCAGCGTTCTGGACGTTATTGCTGGGGCCAACGTCCTGACTTTC. This chain joins TRBV29-1 and TRBJ2-6, with unresolved D. V lost 5 bases to trimming and J lost 2 bases, with 13 bases between them. CDR1 is SQVTM and CDR2 is ANQGSEA in the germline V gene. The CDR3 is 15 residues long.

This chain joins TRBV19 and TRBJ2-7; D not resolved. The CDR3 sequence is 16 residues long. From germline, CDR1 is LNHDA and CDR2 SQIVND (reference sequence). Trimming cost V 1 base and J 0 bases, with 13 bases left between them. This CDR3 reads CASSIGQGLSSYEQYF. CDR3 coding DNA: TGTGCCAGTAGTATAGGGCAAGGGCTGAGCTCCTACGAGCAGTACTTC.

V usage is TRBV7-9 and J usage is TRBJ2-1, with 12 bases lining up with TRBD1. The CDR3 has 17 residues. Germline V gene sequence: CDR1 SEHNR, CDR2 FQNEAQ (reference sequence). V lost 1 base and J lost 7; bases outside the gene matches: 8. In nucleotides, the CDR3 is TGTGCCAGCAGCTTAGTATTAGGGACAGGGGGCGGGAATGAGCAGTTCTTC. Translated: CASSLVLGTGGGNEQFF. Filled out from reference TRBV7-9 and TRBJ2-1, the complete variable domain reads DTGVSQNPRHKITKRGQNVTFRCDPISEHNRLYWYRQTLGQGPEFLTYFQNEAQLEKSRLLSDRFSAERPKGSFSTLEIQRTEQGDSAMYLCASSLVLGTGGGNEQFFGPGTRLTVL.

The chain uses TRBV5-1 and TRBJ2-1, with 9 bases aligning to TRBD2. With 3 bases clipped from V and 3 bases from J, the junction kept 4 bases outside the gene matches. From germline, CDR1 is SGHRS and CDR2 YFSETQ. The CDR3 extends over 15 amino acids. CDR3 in amino acids: CASSYSGGVYNEQFF. Written as DNA, the CDR3 is TGCGCCAGCAGCTATAGCGGGGGAGTCTACAATGAGCAGTTCTTC.

This clone is deemed medium-sized. The CDR3 nucleotides are TGTGCCAGCTCCCCGGGACAGGGGCTTTCCCACTCCTACGAGCAGTACTTC. Translation: CASSPGQGLSHSYEQYF. The chain recombines TRBV18 with TRBJ2-7; TRBD1 aligns across 10 bases. In germline, CDR1 is KGHSH, CDR2 LQKENI. Trimming took 6 bases from V and 0 from J; bases not matched to a gene: 11. This CDR3 is built from 17 residues.

The V and J genes are TRBV28 and TRBJ1-2, with D possibly TRBD1 on 5 matching bases. The CDR3 is 12 residues long. Trimming removed 11 bases at V and 4 bases at J, with 14 bases between. From germline, CDR1 is MDHEN and CDR2 SYDVKM. CDR3 protein: CASGEQPYGYTF. CDR3 coding DNA: TGTGCCTCGGGGGAGCAACCCTATGGCTACACCTTC.

V gene TRBV7-2 combines with J gene TRBJ1-4; no firm D call. The CDR3 totals 15 residues. The V end was cut by 0 bases, the J end by 3 bases, with 8 bases between. Per the germline V gene, CDR1 is SGHTA and CDR2 is FQGNSA. The CDR3 here is CASSLAVTANEKLFF. The CDR3 DNA follows: TGTGCCAGCAGCTTAGCGGTTACGGCTAATGAAAAACTGTTTTTT.

The V gene is TRBV27, the J gene TRBJ2-1, with D unresolved. The CDR3 has 13 residues. V shed 5 bases and J shed 3 bases, with 8 bases lying between them. Germline V gene data show CDR1 as MNHEY and CDR2 as SMNVEV (reference sequence). The chain's CDR3 is CASSEGFYNEQFF. Written as DNA, the CDR3 is TGTGCCAGCAGTGAAGGTTTCTACAATGAGCAGTTCTTC.

V gene TRBV27 combines with J gene TRBJ2-7, with 9 bases fitting TRBD1. CDR3 length: 15 residues. The junction had 11 bases not matched to a gene; V was cut back by 5 bases and J by 6 bases. Germline V lookup: CDR1 MNHEY, CDR2 SMNVEV (reference sequence). Here the CDR3 DNA reads TGTGCCAGCAGTCCCTCGACAGGGGGTAACGGCGAGCAGTACTTC. Residues: CASSPSTGGNGEQYF.

The gene calls are TRBV6-1 and TRBJ2-5; a weak D match, TRBD1 (6 bases). Germline V gene sequence: CDR1 MNHNS, CDR2 SASEGT. V dropped 4 bases and J dropped 3 bases, with 9 bases sitting between them. The CDR3 sequence is 13 residues long. The CDR3 sequence: CASSVQGKETQYF. CDR3 DNA sequence: TGTGCCAGCAGTGTACAGGGAAAAGAGACCCAGTACTTC.